The 9 T cell receptor beta chains in this list originate from one sample, sequenced in a study of cytomegalovirus exposure and HLA in healthy donors. The PCR was carried out with 60 Vbeta primers and 13 Jbeta primers. TCRdb's table, derived via immunoSEQ multiplex PCR, lists solely in-frame clones and lacks some. The sample shows 150,000 to 200,000 clones, about four fifths of them seen only once. Sequenced sample: PBMCs. Receptor source: a woman in her late teens or twenties in good health and CMV-seronegative.

This clone was counted a few times. The V call is TRBV11-2, the J call TRBJ2-5, with TRBD2 identical over 14 bases. From germline, CDR1 is SGHAT and CDR2 FQNNGV. The trim removed 3 bases at V and 5 bases at J, leaving 8 bases unmatched. The CDR3 has 17 residues. The CDR3 here is CASSFPLTSGRGETQYF. The CDR3 DNA is TGTGCCAGCAGCTTCCCCTTGACTAGCGGGAGGGGGGAGACCCAGTACTTC. Full variable domain (missing parts from reference TRBV11-2 and TRBJ2-5): EAGVAQSPRYKIIEKRQSVAFWCNPISGHATLYWYQQILGQGPKLLIQFQNNGVVDDSQLPKDRFSAERLKGVDSTLKIQPAKLEDSAVYLCASSFPLTSGRGETQYFGPGTRLLVL.

J is TRBJ2-2 and V is TRBV10-3, with D tentatively TRBD2 (5 bases). The V and J ends lost 4 bases and 3 bases respectively, with 15 bases between them. The V gene's germline CDR1 is ENHRY and CDR2 SYGVKD. CDR3 length equals 16 residues. As DNA, the CDR3 is TGTGCCATCAGTGTTTTAGGGAAGAGGGACACCGGGGAGCTGTTTTTT. Protein: CAISVLGKRDTGELFF.

This clone was seen just once. The chain has TRBV28 and TRBJ2-1, with no clear D. This CDR3 spans 17 amino acids. Trimming shortened V by 2 bases and J by 0 bases, and 14 bases separated the two germline ends. Germline V gene sequence: CDR1 MDHEN, CDR2 SYDVKM. In DNA form, the CDR3 reads TGTGCCAGCAGTTTAAGGATTATAGCCCTCTCCTACAATGAGCAGTTCTTC. Its protein product is CASSLRIIALSYNEQFF.

This chain connects TRBV9 to TRBJ2-1; a possible D gene is TRBD2 (5 bases). The CDR3 is 14 residues long. Germline CDR1 is SGDLS and CDR2 is YYNGEE. V dropped 0 bases and J dropped 5 bases, with 9 bases sitting between them. The CDR3 bases are TGTGCCAGCAGCGTAGAGGGAGTTGACAATGAGCAGTTCTTC. Protein sequence: CASSVEGVDNEQFF.

This chain's CDR3 is CASSSTDTDTQYF. CDR3 nucleotide sequence: TGTGCCAGCAGCTCTACAGACACAGATACGCAGTATTTT. The V call is TRBV7-3, the J call TRBJ2-3, with D unresolved. CDR1 is SGHTA, CDR2 FQGTGA, per germline. The CDR3 sequence is 13 residues long. V lost 4 bases and J 2 bases, leaving 7 bases between the germline ends.

The chain is built from TRBV11-2 and TRBJ1-1, with a tentative D call TRBD1 (5 bases). The CDR3 loop spans 17 amino acids. Deletions cut 1 base from V and 1 base from J, with 16 bases between. The V gene's germline CDR1 is SGHAT and CDR2 FQNNGV. CDR3 region: CASSLARKPDRNTEAFF. Here the CDR3 DNA reads TGTGCCAGCAGCTTAGCAAGAAAACCTGACAGGAACACTGAAGCTTTCTTT. The full variable domain, completed using reference TRBV11-2 and TRBJ1-1, is EAGVAQSPRYKIIEKRQSVAFWCNPISGHATLYWYQQILGQGPKLLIQFQNNGVVDDSQLPKDRFSAERLKGVDSTLKIQPAKLEDSAVYLCASSLARKPDRNTEAFFGQGTRLTVV.

The rearrangement links TRBV10-3 to TRBJ2-7; D might be TRBD1 (6 bases). This CDR3 comprises 13 residues. Germline CDR1 and CDR2: ENHRY and SYGVKD. V was clipped by 4 bases and J by 6 bases, with 13 bases between them. The CDR3 here is CAISGTGLGEQYF. The CDR3 bases are TGTGCCATCAGTGGAACAGGGCTTGGCGAGCAGTACTTC.

J is TRBJ2-1 and V is TRBV9; D might be TRBD2 (5 bases). Trimming removed 4 bases at V and 9 bases at J, with 14 bases between. Germline values: CDR1 SGDLS, CDR2 YYNGEE. CDR3 length: 13 amino acids. The chain's CDR3 is CASSPRAVGEQFF. The CDR3 DNA reads as TGTGCCAGCAGCCCCCGAGCGGTGGGTGAGCAGTTCTTC.

The gene calls are TRBV19 and TRBJ1-1; a weak D match, TRBD1 (6 bases). Per the germline V gene, CDR1 is LNHDA and CDR2 is SQIVND (reference sequence). V was cut by 3 bases and J by 0 bases, with 20 bases left in between. This CDR3 has 18 amino acids. For the CDR3, the DNA is TGTGCCAGTAGTATTGGGCTCTTGACAGGCCAGTTGAACACTGAAGCTTTCTTT. Its translation is CASSIGLLTGQLNTEAFF.